A single sample gave rise to the 28 T cell receptor beta chains below, sequenced in a study of blood T cell repertoires in COVID-19. Measured with immunoSEQ multiplex PCR; TCRdb has only the in-frame clones, and not every one. The sample carries about 74,000 clones, 84% recorded once. Sequenced input: peripheral blood. The receptors were gathered from a man between 65 and 85 years old with acute or convalescent COVID-19.

This chain joins TRBV19 and TRBJ1-1; D not resolved. The CDR3 has 16 residues. Per the germline V gene, CDR1 is LNHDA and CDR2 is SQIVND (reference sequence). The V gene lost 7 bases and the J gene lost 1 base, with 19 bases spanning the gap. CDR3 sequence (DNA): TGTGCCAGTAAACCAGCCGGCTCTACTAGGAACACTGAAGCTTTCTTT. Translation gives CASKPAGSTRNTEAFF.

V gene TRBV9 combines with J gene TRBJ2-7, with 7 bases identical to TRBD1. Germline assignment: CDR1 SGDLS and CDR2 YYNGEE. The ends lost 0 bases at V and 3 bases at J; junction bases unmatched: 3. The CDR3 is 14 amino acids. The CDR3 DNA sequence: TGTGCCAGCAGCGTAGAGGCAGGGGGCTACGAGCAGTACTTC. Translated, it gives CASSVEAGGYEQYF.

This chain uses TRBV7-2 with TRBJ2-2; D is ambiguous. From germline, CDR1 is SGHTA and CDR2 FQGNSA. V lost 3 bases and J 1 base, leaving 12 bases between the germline ends. The CDR3 sequence is 16 residues long. CDR3 nucleotides: TGTGCCAGCAGCTTTAGAGGAGTAGGGAACACCGGGGAGCTGTTTTTT. Protein product: CASSFRGVGNTGELFF.

The J gene is TRBJ2-3, the V gene TRBV7-3; TRBD2 agrees at 10 bases. V trimming: 5 bases; J trimming: 0 bases; junction bases outside the gene matches: 5. The CDR3 totals 16 residues. Per the germline V gene, CDR1 is SGHTA and CDR2 is FQGTGA. CDR3 sequence: CASSILAGGSTDTQYF. The CDR3 DNA reads TGTGCCAGCAGCATCTTAGCGGGAGGTAGCACAGATACGCAGTATTTT.

The gene calls are TRBV7-6 and TRBJ1-2; no clear D. Germline values: CDR1 SGHVS, CDR2 FNYEAQ. The CDR3 is 14 residues long. V lost 5 bases and J lost 2, with 12 bases in between. CDR3 protein: CASSASAGNYGYTF. Here the CDR3 DNA reads TGTGCCAGCAGCGCCTCCGCGGGGAACTATGGCTACACCTTC. Combining the CDR3 with reference TRBV7-6 and TRBJ1-2 gives the whole variable domain GAGVSQSPRYKVTKRGQDVALRCDPISGHVSLYWYRQALGQGPEFLTYFNYEAQQDKSGLPNDRFSAERPEGSISTLTIQRTEQRDSAMYRCASSASAGNYGYTFGSGTRLTVV.

In nucleotides, the CDR3 is TGTGCCAGTACCGACAGGGGAAAGTCGGCTTTCTTT. This sequence encodes CASTDRGKSAFF. The V and J genes are TRBV19 and TRBJ1-1, with 8 bases matching TRBD1. The junction had 9 bases not matched to a gene; V was cut back by 7 bases and J by 11 bases. Germline V gives CDR1 LNHDA, CDR2 SQIVND (reference sequence). The CDR3 has 12 amino acids.

J is TRBJ2-2 and V is TRBV7-6; 10 nucleotides line up with TRBD2. Germline CDR1 and CDR2: SGHVS and FNYEAQ. J lost 7 bases, V lost 2 bases, and 4 bases had no gene match. The CDR3 spans 15 residues. The CDR3 nucleotides are TGTGCCAGCAGCTTAAGGAGCGGGAGGGACGGGGAGCTGTTTTTT. It is translated as CASSLRSGRDGELFF.

To note about this clone: Within the sample, other DNA sequences also encode this same CDR3. This chain uses TRBV7-9 with TRBJ2-1; D gene uncertain. The CDR3 totals 15 residues. V lost 0 bases and J 0 bases, leaving 6 bases between the germline ends. Germline CDR1 is SEHNR and CDR2 is FQNEAQ (reference sequence). The CDR3 spells CASSLALSSYNEQFF. CDR3 nucleotides: TGTGCCAGCAGCTTAGCGCTCAGCTCCTACAATGAGCAGTTCTTC.

The chain employs TRBV11-2 and TRBJ2-1, with D possibly being TRBD2 (5 bases). There are 16 residues in the CDR3. Germline lookup yields CDR1 SGHAT and CDR2 FQNNGV. V dropped 1 base and J dropped 3 bases, with 13 bases sitting between them. Here the CDR3 DNA reads TGTGCCAGCAGCTTAGCGGGGAAGCGAGTCTACAATGAGCAGTTCTTC. Its translation is CASSLAGKRVYNEQFF.

The V call is TRBV6-5, the J call TRBJ1-3; no reliable D call. This CDR3 is built from 14 residues. Germline lookup yields CDR1 MNHEY and CDR2 SVGAGI. V was shortened by 6 bases and J by 4 bases, with 13 bases between the two germline ends. The CDR3 spells CASSPAGLGNTIYF. The CDR3 DNA reads as TGTGCCAGCAGCCCGGCGGGGTTAGGAAACACCATATATTTT.

This clone has a count of ten or more. The rearrangement links TRBV27 to TRBJ2-7; the D gene is possibly TRBD1 (7 bases). The CDR3 loop spans 15 amino acids. Trimming cost V 6 bases and J 5 bases, with 20 bases left between them. Germline-derived CDR1 and CDR2 are MNHEY and SMNVEV (reference sequence). The CDR3 region is CASRTLGQGEDEQYF. The CDR3, as DNA: TGTGCCAGCAGAACGTTAGGGCAGGGGGAGGACGAGCAGTACTTC.

This clone came up once. V gene TRBV19 combines with J gene TRBJ2-5; possible D gene TRBD1, 5 bases. Germline V gives CDR1 LNHDA, CDR2 SQIVND (reference sequence). The CDR3 spans 16 residues. Trimming left V 3 bases short and J 0 bases short, with 14 bases between. The CDR3 reads CASSIRQGRYQETQYF. DNA of the CDR3: TGTGCCAGTAGTATTAGGCAGGGCCGGTACCAAGAGACCCAGTACTTC.

This clone was found once. This sequence joins TRBV12-3 or TRBV12-4 and TRBJ1-2; tentative D call: TRBD1 (6 bases). CDR3 length: 13 amino acids. Trimming cost V 5 bases and J 5 bases, with 12 bases left between them. The CDR3 reads CASSAKQGYGYTF. The CDR3 DNA reads TGTGCCAGCAGTGCTAAACAGGGATATGGCTACACCTTC.

The chain carries TRBV5-6 and TRBJ1-2; 7 nucleotides agree with TRBD1. J lost 5 bases, V lost 0 bases, and 7 bases had no gene match. The CDR3 loop spans 15 amino acids. Per germline, CDR1 SGHDT and CDR2 YYEEEE. The chain's CDR3 is CASSLAGTVRYGYTF. In DNA form, the CDR3 reads TGTGCCAGCAGCTTGGCCGGGACAGTCCGTTATGGCTACACCTTC.

The chain employs TRBV11-2 and TRBJ1-4; TRBD1 is a possible D gene (5 bases). The V end was cut by 1 base, the J end by 10 bases, with 16 bases between. CDR3 length equals 15 residues. The germline V gene encodes CDR1 SGHAT and CDR2 FQNNGV. The DNA of the CDR3 is TGTGCCAGCAGCTTAGGGGGGGGTCGAGATAGAAAACTGTTTTTT. Its translation: CASSLGGGRDRKLFF.

The chain carries TRBV6-5 and TRBJ2-2, with D perhaps TRBD2 (6 bases). CDR3 length: 15 residues. Germline V gives CDR1 MNHEY, CDR2 SVGAGI. V lost 3 bases and J 0 bases, leaving 8 bases between the germline ends. The CDR3 DNA reads TGTGCCAGCAGTTATGCTAGCGCGAACACCGGGGAGCTGTTTTTT. Translation: CASSYASANTGELFF.

The CDR3 region has the DNA TGCAGCGTTGAAGGGCCAGCGGGGGGGGCAGAGACCCAGTACTTC. Translated: CSVEGPAGGAETQYF. This rearrangement joins TRBV29-1 to TRBJ2-5, with 10 bases matching TRBD2. The germline V gene has CDR1 SQVTM and CDR2 ANQGSEA. This CDR3 is 15 amino acids long. V was pared by 1 base and J by 4 bases, with 6 bases of the junction left unmatched.

This chain joins TRBV2 and TRBJ2-1, with 9 nucleotides matching TRBD2. V lost 7 bases, J lost 0 bases, and 13 bases stayed unmatched. Germline loops: CDR1 SNHLY, CDR2 FYNNEI. This CDR3 is built from 18 residues. The CDR3 protein is CASKQREASLSSYNEQFF. The CDR3 coding sequence is TGTGCCAGCAAGCAGCGGGAGGCGTCTCTCAGCTCCTACAATGAGCAGTTCTTC.

J is TRBJ2-1 and V is TRBV2, with no clear D. The germline CDR1 and CDR2 sequences are SNHLY and FYNNEI. This CDR3 is built from 13 residues. Trimming took off 6 bases at V and 10 bases at J, with 16 bases between the two ends. CDR3 residues: CASRSSTRVEQFF. The CDR3 bases are TGTGCCAGCAGGTCGTCAACCCGCGTAGAGCAGTTCTTC.

This clone was counted once. The chain carries TRBV20-1 and TRBJ2-1, with TRBD2 matching 10 bases. Trimming cost V 3 bases and J 0 bases; bases outside gene matches: 8. Germline V gene lookup returns CDR1 DFQATT and CDR2 SNEGSKA (reference sequence). The length of the CDR3 is 17 residues. The CDR3 nucleotides are TGCAGTGCTAGTTCCCTAGCGGGGGCCAGCTCCTACAATGAGCAGTTCTTC. Protein sequence: CSASSLAGASSYNEQFF.

This chain uses TRBV7-2 with TRBJ2-1; 10 nucleotides align to TRBD2. This CDR3 spans 15 amino acids. Per germline, CDR1 SGHTA and CDR2 FQGNSA. The J segment lost 10 bases and the V segment lost 5 bases, leaving 11 bases of the junction unmatched. CDR3 in amino acids: CASSRTSGPDGEQFF. The CDR3, as DNA: TGTGCCAGCAGCCGGACTAGCGGCCCCGACGGAGAGCAGTTCTTC.

The rearrangement joins TRBV6-6 to TRBJ2-2; 7 positions agree with TRBD1. CDR3 length equals 16 residues. V lost 6 bases, J lost 1 base, and 8 bases stayed unmatched. The germline gives CDR1 MNHNY, CDR2 SVGAGI (reference sequence). For the CDR3, the DNA is TGTGCCAGCAGGGGTTGGAACAGGGGGAACACCGGGGAGCTGTTTTTT. Translated, it gives CASRGWNRGNTGELFF.

The CDR3 DNA reads as TGTGCCAGCAGCTTACGCCAGCGTATGTCTGGGGCCAACGTCCTGACTTTC. Translating it yields CASSLRQRMSGANVLTF. The chain combines TRBV7-9 with TRBJ2-6; the D is unclear. Germline values: CDR1 SEHNR, CDR2 FQNEAQ (reference sequence). Trimming left V 2 bases short and J 1 base short, with 12 bases between. This CDR3 has 17 amino acids.

This chain uses TRBV27 with TRBJ1-5, with D possibly matching TRBD1 (5 bases). The V end lost 0 bases, the J end lost 7 bases, and 7 bases lay between the germline ends. The CDR3 spans 13 residues. Germline CDR1 MNHEY, CDR2 SMNVEV (reference sequence). The CDR3, as DNA: TGTGCCAGCAGTTTATCAGGGGCCCAGCCCCAGCATTTT. It codes for CASSLSGAQPQHF.

This clone was picked up one time. CDR3 residues: CASTRRTSDAYEQYF. The CDR3 bases are TGTGCCAGCACCCGCCGGACTAGCGACGCCTACGAGCAGTACTTC. The rearrangement uses TRBV28 and TRBJ2-7; 9 nucleotides match TRBD2. Germline V gives CDR1 MDHEN, CDR2 SYDVKM. This CDR3 is 15 amino acids long. V was clipped by 7 bases and J by 2 bases; unmatched bases: 9.

The chain has TRBV5-1 and TRBJ2-2; 10 bases align to TRBD1. Germline V lookup: CDR1 SGHRS, CDR2 YFSETQ. The CDR3 length is 17 residues. V was pared by 3 bases and J by 6 bases, with 11 bases of the junction left unmatched. The CDR3 nucleotides are TGCGCCAGCAGCTACGCTCGGGGACAGGGGTCTGCCGGGGAGCTGTTTTTT. Protein sequence: CASSYARGQGSAGELFF.

This CDR3 is CASNSASTQETQYF. CDR3 bases: TGTGCCAGCAACTCCGCTAGCACTCAAGAGACCCAGTACTTC. The genes are TRBV3-1 (or the pseudogene TRBV3-2) and TRBJ2-5; tentatively, D is TRBD2 (5 bases). The germline CDR1 and CDR2 sequences are LGHDT and YNNKEL (reference sequence). There are 14 residues in the CDR3. The V end was cut by 7 bases, the J end by 2 bases, with 14 bases between.

The rearrangement joins TRBV18 to TRBJ1-5, with 10 bases identical to TRBD1. The CDR3 has 15 residues. CDR1 is KGHSH and CDR2 is LQKENI in the germline V gene. The J segment lost 4 bases and the V segment lost 4 bases, leaving 4 bases of the junction unmatched. CDR3: CASSLGTGANQPQHF. CDR3 sequence (DNA): TGTGCCAGCTCACTGGGGACAGGGGCGAATCAGCCCCAGCATTTT.